This TCR beta chain was identified in a study of PD-1 blockade in classical Hodgkin lymphoma. Each patient experienced a relapse that followed autologous stem cell transplantation, and brentuximab vedotin exposure varied. The V end lost 4 bases, the J end lost 3 bases, and 13 bases lay between the germline ends. The CDR3 length is 14 residues. CDR1 and CDR2 (germline): MNHNS, SASEGT. Remarks on this clone: Its antigen is currently unknown.

Clones were read by immunoSEQ multiplex PCR, and TCRdb kept only the in-frame ones, dropping some. The sample holds approximately 150,000 clones, approximately 72% seen once. General study findings and limits: Complete responders had baseline diversity similar to newly diagnosed patients. Possibly reflecting disease activity or prior therapy, repertoire differences have causes that remain undefined.

The sample here was peripheral blood mononuclear cells (PBMCs), taken before the second cycle of nivolumab. The genes are TRBV6-1 and TRBJ2-7; D remains ambiguous. This TCR was sampled from a human donor with classical Hodgkin lymphoma. The CDR3 reads CASSGLRLYYEQYF. CDR3 in DNA: TGTGCCAGCAGTGGGCTCCGCCTCTACTACGAGCAGTACTTC.